The rows below give T cell receptor beta chains drawn from one sample of a study of blood T cell repertoires in COVID-19. Here immunoSEQ multiplex PCR was the method, and the copy in TCRdb shows in-frame clones only, minus some. Of some 91,000 clones in the sample, about nine tenths were seen once. Sequenced: peripheral blood. The origin of the receptors is a man between 60 and 75 years old with acute or convalescent COVID-19. Both conserved end residues are part of each CDR3. A D gene is named only where the DNA matches it firmly. The listing skips clone size in some rows; elsewhere it reads once, few, many or a size class.

j_call d_call clone_size v_call cdr3_aa cdr3_nt
TRBJ1-2 - - TRBV7-2 CASSFGEAPGYTF TGTGCCAGCAGCTTTGGGGAGGCACCGGGCTACACCTTC
TRBJ1-6 - - TRBV30 CAWSPRNNSPLHF TGTGCCTGGAGTCCCAGGAATAATTCACCCCTCCACTTT
TRBJ2-5 TRBD2 - TRBV24-1 CATSDVPSGGVETQYF TGTGCCACCAGTGATGTCCCAAGCGGGGGGGTGGAGACCCAGTACTTC
TRBJ1-2 - - TRBV5-1 CASSLVPAVTSIYGYTF TGCGCCAGCAGCTTGGTACCAGCGGTAACCTCGATCTATGGCTACACCTTC
TRBJ1-4 - - TRBV3-1/TRBV3-2 CASSQAAGEKLFF TGTGCCAGCAGCCAAGCCGCGGGTGAAAAACTGTTTTTT
TRBJ2-1 - - TRBV29-1 CSVVGPSENEQFF TGCAGCGTTGTGGGGCCAAGTGAGAATGAGCAGTTCTTC
TRBJ2-3 - - TRBV10-1 CASSEAVVFCTDTQYF TGCGCCAGCAGTGAAGCGGTCGTCTTTTGCACAGATACGCAGTATTTT
TRBJ2-5 TRBD1 - TRBV11-2 CASSSTGGGQTQYF TGTGCCAGCAGCTCGACAGGGGGAGGGCAGACCCAGTACTTC
TRBJ1-1 TRBD1 - TRBV5-1 CASSLDPGQGSEAFF TGCGCCAGCAGCTTGGACCCGGGACAGGGGAGTGAAGCTTTCTTT
TRBJ2-5 TRBD1 many TRBV2 CASSVVRGQETQYF TGTGCCAGCAGTGTGGTAAGGGGACAGGAGACCCAGTACTTC
TRBJ1-4 TRBD1 - TRBV29-1 CSRGQGRWREKLFF TGCAGTCGCGGACAGGGGAGATGGCGAGAAAAACTGTTTTTT
TRBJ1-6 - - TRBV7-9 CASNGQMGSPLHF TGTGCCAGCAACGGACAAATGGGTTCACCCCTCCACTTT
TRBJ1-3 - - TRBV18 CASSSGYLGNTIYF TGTGCCAGCTCATCAGGGTATCTTGGAAACACCATATATTTT
TRBJ2-1 - - TRBV6-5 CASEQGYNEQFF TGTGCCAGCGAACAGGGATACAATGAGCAGTTCTTC
TRBJ1-5 - - TRBV6-2/TRBV6-3 CASSPAGWNQPQHF TGTGCCAGCAGCCCGGCAGGGTGGAATCAGCCCCAGCATTTT
TRBJ1-2 - - TRBV6-5 CASSYTPRPPGGYTF TGTGCCAGCAGTTACACACCCCGCCCGCCAGGTGGCTACACCTTC
TRBJ2-1 - - TRBV7-2 CASSLAVRGGAQFF TGTGCCAGCAGCTTAGCAGTTAGGGGAGGTGCGCAGTTCTTC
TRBJ1-2 TRBD1 - TRBV18 CASSPGQVTNYGYTF TGTGCCAGCTCACCGGGACAGGTCACTAACTATGGCTACACCTTC
TRBJ1-1 - - TRBV11-1 CASSSTDSGNTEAFF TGTGCCAGCAGCAGCACCGACAGTGGGAACACTGAAGCTTTCTTT
TRBJ1-5 - - TRBV12-3/TRBV12-4 CASSRGAGAQHF TGTGCCAGCAGTCGAGGGGCAGGGGCTCAGCATTTT
TRBJ1-5 TRBD1 - TRBV27 CASSFYRGNQPQHF TGTGCCAGCAGTTTCTACAGGGGTAATCAGCCCCAGCATTTT
TRBJ2-7 - - TRBV6-5 CASSYRQGAYEQYF TGTGCCAGCAGTTACCGGCAGGGCGCCTACGAGCAGTACTTC
TRBJ1-5 - - TRBV2 CASSEGPPYSNQPQHF TGTGCCAGCAGTGAGGGCCCCCCTTATAGCAATCAGCCCCAGCATTTT
TRBJ1-1 TRBD1 - TRBV2 CASRDRGSRTTFF TGTGCCAGCCGGGACAGGGGGAGCCGAACAACTTTCTTT
TRBJ2-2 TRBD2 - TRBV7-2 CASSPGTSSTGELFF TGTGCCAGCAGCCCCGGGACTAGCAGCACCGGGGAGCTGTTTTTT
TRBJ1-2 - - TRBV13 CASSLLLPGLTNYGYTF TGTGCCAGCAGCTTGTTACTCCCAGGACTAACTAACTATGGCTACACCTTC
TRBJ1-4 TRBD1 - TRBV2 CASSGQGEKLFF TGTGCCAGCAGTGGACAGGGCGAAAAACTGTTTTTT
TRBJ1-5 - - TRBV28 CASRFAGRNQPQHF TGTGCCAGCAGGTTTGCAGGGCGCAATCAGCCCCAGCATTTT
TRBJ2-3 TRBD2 - TRBV5-1 CASSPGTSGGDTQYF TGCGCCAGCAGCCCCGGGACTAGCGGGGGGGATACGCAGTATTTT
TRBJ1-4 TRBD1 few TRBV18 CASSLWTGTTNEKLFF TGTGCCAGCTCCCTTTGGACAGGAACAACTAATGAAAAACTGTTTTTT
TRBJ1-2 - - TRBV2 CASRVVGLNYGYTF TGTGCCAGCAGAGTCGTCGGTCTTAACTATGGCTACACCTTC
TRBJ1-5 TRBD1 - TRBV6-1 CASSELTGVRQPQHF TGTGCCAGCAGTGAACTGACAGGGGTGAGGCAGCCCCAGCATTTT
TRBJ1-2 - - TRBV25-1 CASSETGFYGYTF TGTGCCAGCAGTGAGACTGGGTTCTATGGCTACACCTTC
TRBJ2-5 TRBD2 - TRBV3-1/TRBV3-2 CASSLGLATEETQYF TGTGCCAGCAGCCTCGGACTAGCAACAGAAGAGACCCAGTACTTC
TRBJ1-1 TRBD1 - TRBV29-1 CSVTGGQGWTEAFF TGCAGCGTGACAGGGGGGCAGGGGTGGACTGAAGCTTTCTTT
TRBJ2-2 - - TRBV18 CASSPRGRSPPANTGELFF TGTGCCAGCTCACCACGAGGCAGATCTCCACCCGCGAACACCGGGGAGCTGTTTTTT
TRBJ1-1 - - TRBV6-5 CASRGGSGTEAFF TGTGCCAGCAGGGGGGGGAGCGGCACTGAAGCTTTCTTT
TRBJ1-2 - - TRBV11-2 CASSSIAGARYGYTF TGTGCCAGCAGCTCCATCGCAGGGGCTCGCTATGGCTACACCTTC
TRBJ2-5 - - TRBV18 CASSPKGLGSQETQYF TGTGCCAGCTCACCAAAGGGGCTGGGGTCCCAAGAGACCCAGTACTTC
TRBJ1-2 - - TRBV10-3 CATTGNNGYTF TGTGCCACAACAGGGAACAATGGCTACACCTTC
TRBJ1-5 TRBD1 - TRBV11-2 CASSSLQGQPQHF TGTGCCAGCAGCTCCTTACAGGGGCAGCCCCAGCATTTT
TRBJ1-5 TRBD1 - TRBV28 CASRVTGVSNQPQHF TGTGCCAGCAGGGTCACAGGGGTTAGCAATCAGCCCCAGCATTTT